This TCR beta chain is drawn from a study of T cells in Graves' hyperthyroidism and ophthalmopathy. Study-wide results and limits: Ophthalmopathy, which appeared later, was predicted by the model a median approximately six months before onset. In blood, most of the thyroid clonotypes expanded above 0.001 were also present.

Points on this clonotype: Its antigen is still unknown.

The junction had 1 base not matched to a gene; V was cut back by 4 bases and J by 5 bases. This CDR3 contains 14 residues. Germline CDR1 reads SGHTA; CDR2 reads FQGTGA. Uncontrolled infections, other autoimmune diseases, pregnancy or lactation led to exclusion of patients. The PBMCs had their origin in more than 9.5 ml of fresh peripheral blood. Authors of the study amplified TCR beta CDR3 regions from RNA transcripts. HTBI primers drove first-round RT-PCR of the TCR CDR3. MiXCR, applied by TCRdb to the multiplex PCR reads, yields one record per CDR3 protein. The sample lists some 440,000 distinct CDR3 sequences, 15% to 17% occurring once.

The chain links TRBV7-3 to TRBJ2-3; TRBD2 agrees at 12 bases. The specimen sequenced was blood. The origin of this receptor is a young woman with Graves' hyperthyroidism. The CDR3 reads CASSSLAGGDTQYF. In DNA form, the CDR3 reads TGTGCCAGCAGCTCACTAGCGGGAGGAGATACGCAGTATTTT.